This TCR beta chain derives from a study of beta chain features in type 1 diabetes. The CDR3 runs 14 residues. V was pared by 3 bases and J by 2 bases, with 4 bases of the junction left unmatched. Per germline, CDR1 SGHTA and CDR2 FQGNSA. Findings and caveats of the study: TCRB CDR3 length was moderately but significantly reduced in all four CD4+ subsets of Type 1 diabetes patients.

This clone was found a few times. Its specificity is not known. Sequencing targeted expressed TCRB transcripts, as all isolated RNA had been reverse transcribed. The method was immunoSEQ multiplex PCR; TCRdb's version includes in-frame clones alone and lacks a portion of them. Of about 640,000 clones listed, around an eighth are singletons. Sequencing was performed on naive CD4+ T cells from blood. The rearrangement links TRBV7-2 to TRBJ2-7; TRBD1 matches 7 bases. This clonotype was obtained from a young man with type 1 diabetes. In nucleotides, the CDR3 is TGTGCCAGCAGCTTCGGGACAGCTACCTACGAGCAGTACTTC. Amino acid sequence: CASSFGTATYEQYF.